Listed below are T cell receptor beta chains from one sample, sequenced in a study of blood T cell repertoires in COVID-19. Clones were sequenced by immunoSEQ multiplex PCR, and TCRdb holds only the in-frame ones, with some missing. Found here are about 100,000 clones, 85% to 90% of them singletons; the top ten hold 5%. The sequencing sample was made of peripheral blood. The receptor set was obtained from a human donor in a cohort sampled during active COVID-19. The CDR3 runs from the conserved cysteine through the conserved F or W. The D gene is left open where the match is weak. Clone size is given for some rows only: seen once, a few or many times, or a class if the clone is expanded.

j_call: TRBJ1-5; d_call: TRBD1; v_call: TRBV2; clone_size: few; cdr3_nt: TGTGCCAGCAGTAACCCAGGGGGCTTCAATCAGCCCCAGCATTTT; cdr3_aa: CASSNPGGFNQPQHF
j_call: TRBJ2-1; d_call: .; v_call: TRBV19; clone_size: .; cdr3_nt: TGTGCCAGTAGTATTCGGCAGGCCTACAATGAGCAGTTCTTC; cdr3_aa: CASSIRQAYNEQFF
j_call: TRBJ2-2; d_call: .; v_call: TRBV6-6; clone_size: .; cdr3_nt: TGTGCCAGCAGTTATGGGAGTACCGGGGAGCTGTTTTTT; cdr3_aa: CASSYGSTGELFF
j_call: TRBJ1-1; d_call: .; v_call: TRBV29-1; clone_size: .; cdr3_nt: TGCAGCTTTCTTGACACTGAAGCTTTCTTT; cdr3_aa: CSFLDTEAFF
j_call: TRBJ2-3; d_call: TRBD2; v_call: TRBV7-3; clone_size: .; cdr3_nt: TGTGCCAGCGGGAGGGCCTCTAGCACAGATACGCAGTATTTT; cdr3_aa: CASGRASSTDTQYF
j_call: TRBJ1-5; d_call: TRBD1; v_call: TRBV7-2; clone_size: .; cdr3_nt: TGTGCCAGCACCGGGACAGGGGGCAACCAGCCCCAGCATTTT; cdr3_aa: CASTGTGGNQPQHF
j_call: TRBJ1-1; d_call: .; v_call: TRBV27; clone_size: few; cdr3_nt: TGTGCCAGCAGTTTAACGAGCGGGTCGAACACTGAAGCTTTCTTT; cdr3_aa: CASSLTSGSNTEAFF
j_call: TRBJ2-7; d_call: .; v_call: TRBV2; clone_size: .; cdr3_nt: TGTGCCAGCAGTGAAGCGCTAGGCTGGTCCTACGAGCAGTACTTC; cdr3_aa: CASSEALGWSYEQYF
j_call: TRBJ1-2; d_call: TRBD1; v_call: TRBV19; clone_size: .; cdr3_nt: TGTGCCAGTAGTATAATGCCCGGGACAGGTTATGGCTACACCTTC; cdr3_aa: CASSIMPGTGYGYTF
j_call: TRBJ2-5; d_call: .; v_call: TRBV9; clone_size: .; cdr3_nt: TGTGCCAGCAGCGTAGGACAGTACGGACAAGAGACCCAGTACTTC; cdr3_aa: CASSVGQYGQETQYF
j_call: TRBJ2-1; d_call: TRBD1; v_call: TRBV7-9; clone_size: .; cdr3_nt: TGTGCCAGCAGCCCATCCGTGGGACAGGGCTACAATGAGCAGTTCTTC; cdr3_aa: CASSPSVGQGYNEQFF
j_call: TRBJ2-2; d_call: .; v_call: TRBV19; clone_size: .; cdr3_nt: TGTGCCAGTAGTATTGGTTCGGCCGGGGAGCTGTTTTTT; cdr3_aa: CASSIGSAGELFF
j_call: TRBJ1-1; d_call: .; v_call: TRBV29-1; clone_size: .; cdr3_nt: TGCAGCGTTGGAGGTACAGGGAAAGCTTTCTTT; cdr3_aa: CSVGGTGKAFF
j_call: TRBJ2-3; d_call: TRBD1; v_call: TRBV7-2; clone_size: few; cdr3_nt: TGTGCCAGCAGCTTTCAGGACAGGGGAATGTATTTT; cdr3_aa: CASSFQDRGMYF
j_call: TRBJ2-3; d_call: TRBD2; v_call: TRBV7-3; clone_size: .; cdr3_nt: TGTGCCAGCAGCCTGGGACTAGCGGGAGCAGATACGCAGTATTTT; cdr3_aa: CASSLGLAGADTQYF
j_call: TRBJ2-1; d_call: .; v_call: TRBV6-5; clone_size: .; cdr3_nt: TGTGCCAGCAGACCCCGGGACTCAGTCATCAGTGAGCAGTTCTTC; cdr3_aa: CASRPRDSVISEQFF
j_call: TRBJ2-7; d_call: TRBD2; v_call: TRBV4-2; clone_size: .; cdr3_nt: TGTGCCAGCAGCCAAGATAGAAGGCTAGCGGGAGAACAGTACTTC; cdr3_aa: CASSQDRRLAGEQYF
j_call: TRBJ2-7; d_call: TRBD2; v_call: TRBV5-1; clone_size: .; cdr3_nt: TGCGCCAGCATGGCGGGGGGAGACCTAACCTACGAGCAGTACTTC; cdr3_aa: CASMAGGDLTYEQYF
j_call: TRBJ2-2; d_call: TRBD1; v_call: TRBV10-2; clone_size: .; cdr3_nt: TGCGCCAGCAGTGAGTCGACAGGGGCGAACACCGGGGAGCTGTTTTTT; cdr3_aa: CASSESTGANTGELFF
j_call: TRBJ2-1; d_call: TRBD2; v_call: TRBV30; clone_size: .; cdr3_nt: TGTGCCTGGACTCTGGGGCTAGCGGGAGCTGAGCAGTTCTTC; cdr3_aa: CAWTLGLAGAEQFF
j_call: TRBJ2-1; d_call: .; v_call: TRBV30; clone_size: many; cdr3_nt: TGTGCCTGGAGAACGGAGCTGTGGAATGAGCAGTTCTTC; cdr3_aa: CAWRTELWNEQFF
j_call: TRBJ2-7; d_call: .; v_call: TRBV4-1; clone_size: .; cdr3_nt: TGCGCCAGCAGCCTTTCCAGGGGACCCGCCTACGAGCAGTACTTC; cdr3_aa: CASSLSRGPAYEQYF